This TCR beta chain was sequenced for a study of CD8+CD57+ T cells in acquired aplastic anemia. Turning to the study itself: The study obtained an average of roughly 3 ug of DNA from sorted CD4+ and CD8+ cells. Study-level results: Patients and controls shared over 25 CD8+ CDR3 sequences, which appeared highly expressed in patients and within their immunodominant clones.

Investigators profiled TCR beta VDJ and CDR3 from genomic DNA template. TCRdb re-analysed the reads in MiXCR, keeping a single row per CDR3 protein. The table records about 270,000 distinct CDR3 sequences, around 82% of them present only once. On this clonotype: The antigen remains undetermined. At one boundary the junction diverges from the germline segment, which might be a read error.

CDR3 length equals 15 residues. Germline CDR1 reads SGHVS; CDR2 reads FQNEAQ. Patients chosen for sequencing had CD8+CD57+ cells that had expanded, as shown by flow cytometry. The diagnosis in all patients was severe acquired aplastic anemia. The material sequenced was sorted CD4+, CD8+, or CD8+CD57+ T cells (not recorded which) from PBMCs. The chain joins TRBV7-8 to TRBJ2-2; 7 nucleotides align to TRBD2. This TCR was recovered from a human donor with aplastic anemia. The CDR3 region has the DNA TGTGCCAGCAGTGGTGAGGGAGGGCACACCGCGGAGTTGTTTTTT. Protein product: CASSGEGGHTAELFF.